Below, 24 T cell receptor beta chains from the same sample are listed, as sequenced in a study of regulatory T cells in long-lasting Graves disease. Time point noted: newly diagnosed GD, antithyroid drugs for less than 3 months. TCR sequences were obtained from RNA taken from PBMCs. Construction of the TCR beta libraries employed iRepertoire HTBI primers in conjunction with Arm-PCR of CDR3 regions. TCRdb passed the multiplex PCR reads through MiXCR, listing each CDR3 protein once. The sample shows around 470,000 distinct CDR3 sequences, 14% of them seen only once. The same data also went into a second study, on T cells in Graves' hyperthyroidism and ophthalmopathy.

The source was peripheral blood mononuclear cells (PBMCs), collected at new diagnosis, from a patient treated with antithyroid drugs. Every receptor here comes from a woman between 50 and 59 years old with Graves disease.

The CDR3 DNA follows: TGTGCCAGCAGTTTACAGACCACGAAGATGTCCCAGCATTTT. Its translation: CASSLQTTKMSQHF. The chain combines TRBV12-3 or TRBV12-4 with TRBJ1-5; D is unresolved. The V end lost 2 bases, the J end lost 11 bases, and 16 bases lay between the germline ends. This CDR3 contains 14 residues.

This chain links TRBV28 with TRBJ1-2, with 10 bases matching TRBD1. V lost 9 bases, J lost 4 bases, and 14 bases stayed unmatched. The CDR3 spans 16 residues. Germline loops: CDR1 MDHEN, CDR2 SYDVKM. Written as DNA, the CDR3 is TGTGCCAGTTTTGTTGGGGAGGGGGACAGGGGCTATGGCTACACCTTC. Its translation is CASFVGEGDRGYGYTF.

There are many counts of this clonotype. This chain connects TRBV11-2 to TRBJ2-7; D perhaps matches TRBD2 (5 bases). CDR3 length: 15 residues. Trimming left V 1 base short and J 0 bases short, with 10 bases between. CDR1 and CDR2 (germline): SGHAT, FQNNGV. The DNA for the CDR3 is TGTGCCAGCAGCTTAGTTCAGCGGTTCTCCTACGAGCAGTACTTC. Its translation is CASSLVQRFSYEQYF.

This clonotype occurred many times. This rearrangement joins TRBV28 to TRBJ2-1; TRBD1 might be the D (6 bases). The V gene's germline CDR1 is MDHEN and CDR2 SYDVKM. The V and J ends lost 5 bases and 4 bases respectively, with 12 bases between them. There are 14 residues in the CDR3. CDR3 amino acids: CASSDGTTYNEQFF. CDR3 bases: TGTGCCAGCAGTGACGGGACAACTTACAATGAGCAGTTCTTC.

Points on this clonotype: One base away lies a much larger clone, so this may be a sequencing read error. CDR3 nucleotides: TGCAGTGCTAGAATGCCAGCTTCAGGCTACGAGCAGTTCTTC. It codes for CSARMPASGYEQFF. The V and J genes are TRBV20-1 and TRBJ2-1, with D uncertain. Trimming removed 2 bases at V and 10 bases at J, with 18 bases between. The CDR3 extends over 14 amino acids. CDR1 and CDR2 from the germline V gene are DFQATT and SNEGSKA (reference sequence).

This clonotype was picked up many times. An end of the junction differs from the germline gene, which may be a read error. This chain joins TRBV12-3 or TRBV12-4 and TRBJ2-3; no firm D call. The CDR3 loop spans 14 amino acids. The CDR3 sequence is CASSLVLYTDTQYF. The CDR3 DNA reads as TGTGCCAGCAGCTTAGTCTTGTACACAGATACGCAGTATTTT.

In its sample, this clonotype was seen many times. This chain connects TRBV7-8 to TRBJ2-1; the match to TRBD2 covers 10 bases. This CDR3 contains 15 residues. Germline lookup yields CDR1 SGHVS and CDR2 FQNEAQ. The J segment lost 3 bases and the V segment lost 5 bases, leaving 4 bases of the junction unmatched. The CDR3 protein is CASSVGLANYNEQFF. CDR3 in DNA: TGTGCCAGCAGCGTGGGACTAGCGAACTACAATGAGCAGTTCTTC.

This clonotype was detected only a few times. This clone may be a read error of a much larger clone one base away. V usage is TRBV28 and J usage is TRBJ2-7; D tentatively fits TRBD1 or TRBD2 (6 bases each). V lost 8 bases and J 2 bases, leaving 19 bases between the germline ends. The CDR3 runs 15 residues. The V gene's germline CDR1 is MDHEN and CDR2 SYDVKM. This CDR3 is CASAPQGRGTYEQYF. The CDR3 DNA sequence: TGTGCCAGCGCACCCCAGGGGCGGGGAACCTACGAGCAGTACTTC.

V gene TRBV12-3 or TRBV12-4 combines with J gene TRBJ1-5; D perhaps matches TRBD1 (6 bases). Trimming pared 6 bases from V and 10 bases from J, leaving 16 bases between. The CDR3 runs to 13 residues. This CDR3 is CASSLTGQSPQHF. CDR3 DNA: TGTGCCAGCAGCCTGACAGGCCAAAGTCCCCAGCATTTT.

This clonotype was seen ten or more times. The V gene is TRBV6-1, the J gene TRBJ2-1; either TRBD1 or TRBD2 may fit D (5 bases each). The CDR3 is made up of 17 amino acids. CDR1 and CDR2 from the germline V gene are MNHNS and SASEGT. V lost 7 bases, J lost 1 base, and 20 bases lay in between. The CDR3 nucleotides are TGTGCCAGCACCCCCGGGGCGGCTGGCGGATCCTACAATGAGCAGTTCTTC. It translates to CASTPGAAGGSYNEQFF.

The chain links TRBV7-9 to TRBJ1-1; 7 bases map to TRBD1. V gave up 4 bases and J gave up 3 bases; unmatched junction bases: 23. The CDR3 spans 20 residues. Germline CDR1 and CDR2: SEHNR and FQNEAQ (reference sequence). Written as DNA, the CDR3 is TGTGCCAGCAGCTCGCGGTTCTGGGGGCAGGGGGTTACTCAGGACACTGAAGCTTTCTTT. Translation: CASSSRFWGQGVTQDTEAFF.

This clonotype was recorded at least ten times. The chain uses TRBV28 and TRBJ2-7, with 9 bases identical to TRBD1. V shed 6 bases and J 2 bases; nucleotides not matched to a gene: 5. Germline-derived CDR1 and CDR2 are MDHEN and SYDVKM. The CDR3 extends over 14 amino acids. The CDR3 sequence: CASRGQGGAYEQYF. CDR3 in DNA: TGTGCCAGCAGGGGACAGGGCGGTGCCTACGAGCAGTACTTC.

This CDR3 is CASSLKVYTGELFF. For the CDR3, the DNA is TGTGCCAGCAGTTTAAAGGTGTACACCGGGGAGCTGTTTTTT. The V call is TRBV27, the J call TRBJ2-2; the D is unclear. CDR1 and CDR2 from the germline V gene are MNHEY and SMNVEV (reference sequence). This CDR3 spans 14 amino acids. Deletions cut 2 bases from V and 3 bases from J, with 7 bases between.

The CDR3 DNA is TGTGCCAGCAGCGACGGACAGGGGATTCAGCCCCAGCATTTT. Protein: CASSDGQGIQPQHF. The rearrangement uses TRBV28 and TRBJ1-5; 9 bases agree with TRBD1. This CDR3 is 14 amino acids long. The V segment lost 6 bases and the J segment 6 bases; nucleotides outside the gene matches: 6. Germline V gene sequence: CDR1 MDHEN, CDR2 SYDVKM.

This clonotype was counted many times. CDR3 bases: TGCAGCGTTGATCCGGGACAACCCATTGGGTATGGCTACACCTTC. Translation gives CSVDPGQPIGYGYTF. The chain has TRBV29-1 and TRBJ1-2; a weak D match, TRBD1 (6 bases). The CDR3 contains 15 residues. The V end lost 3 bases, the J end lost 5 bases, and 19 bases lay between the germline ends. Germline CDR1 and CDR2: SQVTM and ANQGSEA.

There are many counts of this clonotype. V is TRBV2 and J is TRBJ2-7; D possibly corresponds to TRBD2 (5 bases). Trimming shortened V by 10 bases and J by 2 bases, and 12 bases separated the two germline ends. In germline, CDR1 is SNHLY, CDR2 FYNNEI. The CDR3 is made up of 12 amino acids. CDR3 sequence reads: CATAAGTYEQYF. The CDR3 bases are TGTGCCACCGCGGCGGGCACCTACGAGCAGTACTTC.

This clonotype came up a few times. The chain links TRBV20-1 to TRBJ2-7; a possible D gene is TRBD1 (6 bases). V lost 6 bases and J lost 4, with 13 bases in between. Per the germline V gene, CDR1 is DFQATT and CDR2 is SNEGSKA (reference sequence). There are 12 residues in the CDR3. CDR3 in DNA: TGCAGTGCACCGGACAGTTTTTACGAGCAGTACTTC. Translating it yields CSAPDSFYEQYF.

Many counts were recorded for this clonotype. This sequence joins TRBV6-5 and TRBJ2-7, with D perhaps matching TRBD1 or TRBD2 (5 bases each). Germline CDR1 is MNHEY and CDR2 is SVGAGI. This CDR3 has 17 residues. V was clipped by 4 bases and J by 1 base, with 20 bases between them. As DNA, the CDR3 is TGTGCCAGCAGTTCCCCTCCGGGACGGACGGGATCCTACGAGCAGTACTTC. Protein sequence: CASSSPPGRTGSYEQYF.

This chain joins TRBV18 and TRBJ2-2, with 9 bases identical to TRBD2. J gave up 5 bases and V 3 bases, and 10 bases lay outside the gene matches. The CDR3 extends over 17 amino acids. CDR1 and CDR2 from the germline V gene are KGHSH and LQKENI. CDR3 nucleotide sequence: TGTGCCAGCTCACCGGTGACGGGACTAGCCGAGACCGGGGAGCTGTTTTTT. It specifies CASSPVTGLAETGELFF.

This clonotype has a count of ten or more. The chain uses TRBV11-3 and TRBJ2-1; TRBD2 is a possible D gene (5 bases). V lost 4 bases and J lost 9, with 19 bases in between. The CDR3 runs 15 residues. Looked up from germline, CDR1 is SGHNT and CDR2 is YENEEA. The CDR3 protein is CASSSRDFGVGEQFF. CDR3 nucleotides: TGTGCCAGCAGCTCTCGAGATTTCGGGGTTGGTGAGCAGTTCTTC. The variable domain in full, completed from reference TRBV11-3 and TRBJ2-1, reads EAGVVQSPRYKIIEKKQPVAFWCNPISGHNTLYWYLQNLGQGPELLIRYENEEAVDDSQLPKDRFSAERLKGVDSTLKIQPAELGDSAVYLCASSSRDFGVGEQFFGPGTRLTVL.

This clonotype was counted at least ten times. The rearrangement joins TRBV3-1 to TRBJ2-1; D is undetermined. The CDR3 spans 17 residues. Germline lookup yields CDR1 LGHDT and CDR2 YNNKEL (reference sequence). V was trimmed by 0 bases and J by 0 bases, leaving 12 bases between them. CDR3: CASSQDRVTFSYNEQFF. Written as DNA, the CDR3 is TGTGCCAGCAGCCAAGATCGAGTGACTTTCTCCTACAATGAGCAGTTCTTC.

A few counts support this clonotype. This rearrangement joins TRBV5-1 to TRBJ1-2, with 9 bases lining up with TRBD1. The CDR3 covers 14 residues. Trimming cost V 1 base and J 10 bases; bases outside gene matches: 8. Germline loops: CDR1 SGHRS, CDR2 YFSETQ. The CDR3 reads CASSLSGTGSVYTF. The CDR3 DNA is TGCGCCAGCAGCTTGTCCGGGACAGGGAGCGTCTACACCTTC.

This clonotype was seen repeatedly, ten times or more. J is TRBJ2-7 and V is TRBV3-1; D is unclear. V lost 0 bases, J lost 2 bases, and 17 bases lay in between. Germline lookup yields CDR1 LGHDT and CDR2 YNNKEL (reference sequence). The CDR3 length is 17 residues. The CDR3 bases are TGTGCCAGCAGCCAAGATCGAGTCCCCACGGAAACCTACGAGCAGTACTTC. Its protein is CASSQDRVPTETYEQYF.

This clonotype was counted between two and nine times. V and J are TRBV5-1 and TRBJ2-3; 13 bases align to TRBD2. The CDR3 extends over 16 amino acids. The germline gives CDR1 SGHRS, CDR2 YFSETQ. The trim removed 3 bases at V and 4 bases at J, leaving 5 bases unmatched. The CDR3 here is CASSSGTSGNADTQYF. The CDR3 DNA is TGCGCCAGCAGCTCCGGGACTAGCGGGAACGCAGATACGCAGTATTTT.